The TCR beta chain described here comes from a study of T cell repertoires in aging, cancer and after chemotherapy. Study-level findings and limits: In each cancer cohort, median generation probability increased across chemotherapy, suggesting thymic output rebounded.

A word on this clonotype: Its antigen remains unidentified.

TCR beta rearrangements were amplified from peripheral blood genomic DNA. This CDR3 is built from 12 residues. CDR1 and CDR2 from the germline V gene are SEHNR and FQNEAQ (reference sequence). Between the trimmed V and J ends, which lost 1 base and 4 bases, there was a span of 4 bases. A mixed TRB-A/B primer pool amplified rearranged TRB by multiplex touch-down PCR. TCRdb reprocessed the multiplex PCR reads with MiXCR, giving one entry per CDR3 protein. The sample yields approximately 6,400 distinct CDR3 sequences, approximately 40% seen once. The origin of this receptor is a human donor in good health. The gene calls are TRBV7-9 and TRBJ1-2; D call uncertain. Sequenced material: blood. CDR3: CASSLGIYGYTF. CDR3 DNA sequence: TGTGCCAGCAGCTTAGGCATCTATGGCTACACCTTC.